These 24 T cell receptor beta chains came from one sample sequenced in a study of response to subunit inactivated influenza vaccine. TCRdb redid the calling of the RT-PCR reads with MiXCR, one entry per CDR3 protein. The sample records about 160,000 distinct CDR3 sequences, about 11% being singletons. The sequences come from non-naive T cells sorted from PBMCs, collected roughly 48 days after vaccination. These receptors came from a man aged 50-60 years who received an inactivated influenza vaccine.

In its sample, this clonotype was seen a few times. The rearrangement joins TRBV7-7 to TRBJ2-5; weak D call: TRBD2 (7 bases). V dropped 5 bases and J dropped 3 bases, with 16 bases sitting between them. Germline CDR1 and CDR2: SSHAT and FNYEAQ (reference sequence). The CDR3 consists of 15 residues. CDR3 in DNA: TGTGCCAGCAGCCGGGGGCTAGCGGATGAAGAGACCCAGTACTTC. Translation gives CASSRGLADEETQYF.

A few counts support this clonotype. The V call is TRBV7-2, the J call TRBJ2-7, with 9 bases fitting TRBD1. V gave up 4 bases and J gave up 0 bases; unmatched junction bases: 4. Germline V gene lookup returns CDR1 SGHTA and CDR2 FQGNSA. The CDR3 is 15 amino acids. The CDR3 region is CASSSQGASSYEQYF. In DNA form, the CDR3 reads TGTGCCAGCAGCTCACAGGGGGCGTCCTCCTACGAGCAGTACTTC.

This clonotype was observed many times. The rearrangement links TRBV5-1 to TRBJ1-1; tentative D call: TRBD1 (5 bases). This CDR3 spans 17 amino acids. Germline V gene data show CDR1 as SGHRS and CDR2 as YFSETQ. The germline V and J ends were trimmed by 6 bases and 0 bases, with 21 bases remaining between them. DNA for the CDR3: TGCGCCAGCAACAATGCGGCAGGGATGGGGATGAACACTGAAGCTTTCTTT. Encoded protein: CASNNAAGMGMNTEAFF. The entire variable domain, with the rest obtained from reference TRBV5-1 and TRBJ1-1, is as follows: KAGVTQTPRYLIKTRGQQVTLSCSPISGHRSVSWYQQTPGQGLQFLFEYFSETQRNKGNFPGRFSGRQFSNSRSEMNVSTLELGDSALYLCASNNAAGMGMNTEAFFGQGTRLTVV.

There are many counts of this clonotype. V usage is TRBV5-1 and J usage is TRBJ2-6; D unresolved. CDR3 length equals 13 residues. Deletions cut 7 bases from V and 2 bases from J, with 7 bases between. CDR1 and CDR2 (germline): SGHRS, YFSETQ. In DNA, the CDR3 is TGCGCCAGCGTCGTAGCTGGGGCCAACGTCCTGACTTTC. It codes for CASVVAGANVLTF.

This chain connects TRBV10-3 to TRBJ2-1, with a weak D call TRBD2 (6 bases). V shed 4 bases and J shed 0 bases, with 19 bases lying between them. The germline V gene has CDR1 ENHRY and CDR2 SYGVKD. The CDR3 covers 18 residues. CDR3 protein: CAISGLAVFASSYNEQFF. DNA for the CDR3: TGTGCCATCAGTGGTTTAGCGGTGTTCGCGAGCTCCTACAATGAGCAGTTCTTC.

This clonotype was seen a few times. The chain joins TRBV7-9 to TRBJ1-4; D ambiguous. Germline V gives CDR1 SEHNR, CDR2 FQNEAQ (reference sequence). The CDR3 consists of 14 residues. The V and J ends lost 8 bases and 6 bases respectively, with 16 bases between them. DNA for the CDR3: TGTGCCAGCTCCCTCGGAGGTGATTATGAAAAACTGTTTTTT. It encodes CASSLGGDYEKLFF.

The chain couples TRBV29-1 to TRBJ2-7; D call uncertain. The ends were cut back, 7 bases at V and 3 bases at J, with 10 bases in the middle. The germline V gene encodes CDR1 SQVTM and CDR2 ANQGSEA. The length of the CDR3 is 11 residues. CDR3 DNA sequence: TGCAGCGGTGAGATGAACTACGAGCAGTACTTC. It is translated as CSGEMNYEQYF.

This clonotype was recorded at least ten times. CDR3 bases: TGTGCCAGCAGCTTAGACGGATGGAGCACAGATACGCAGTATTTT. It encodes CASSLDGWSTDTQYF. This rearrangement joins TRBV7-3 to TRBJ2-3; D ambiguous. The CDR3 contains 15 residues. CDR1 and CDR2 (germline): SGHTA, FQGTGA. The ends were cut back, 2 bases at V and 0 bases at J, with 9 bases in the middle.

V usage is TRBV6-1 and J usage is TRBJ1-1, with TRBD1 matching 7 bases. J was trimmed by 2 bases and V by 6 bases; bases with no gene match: 9. In germline, CDR1 is MNHNS, CDR2 SASEGT. The CDR3 is 15 residues long. CDR3 sequence: CASRTQGRSNTEAFF. The CDR3 DNA reads as TGTGCCAGCAGAACACAGGGGCGGAGTAACACTGAAGCTTTCTTT.

In this sample, this clonotype turned up a few times. The V and J genes are TRBV9 and TRBJ1-2; weak D call: TRBD1 (6 bases). This CDR3 has 14 amino acids. With 5 bases removed from V and 0 bases from J, the gap between germline ends came to 11 bases. The V gene's germline CDR1 is SGDLS and CDR2 YYNGEE. The CDR3 coding sequence is TGTGCCAGCAGTCCCGGGACAACTAACTATGGCTACACCTTC. Its translation is CASSPGTTNYGYTF.

The rearrangement joins TRBV7-8 to TRBJ2-1; 8 positions match TRBD2. Trimming cost V 5 bases and J 13 bases; bases outside gene matches: 16. CDR1 and CDR2 from the germline V gene are SGHVS and FQNEAQ. This CDR3 has 15 amino acids. CDR3 protein: CASSRRNREGQSQFF. As DNA, the CDR3 is TGTGCCAGCAGCCGACGAAATCGGGAGGGCCAGAGCCAGTTCTTC.

This clonotype has a count of ten or more. This sequence joins TRBV11-2 and TRBJ2-7; 8 bases agree with TRBD1. The CDR3 contains 15 residues. V shed 1 base, J shed 5 bases, and the junction held 7 bases outside the gene matches. Looked up from germline, CDR1 is SGHAT and CDR2 is FQNNGV. The CDR3 coding sequence is TGTGCCAGCAGCTTAGTCCGGACAGGGCGACACGAGCAGTACTTC. Translated: CASSLVRTGRHEQYF.

This clonotype turned up a few times. The J gene is TRBJ1-5, the V gene TRBV5-1; D uncertain. V lost 0 bases and J lost 2, with 6 bases in between. Germline lookup yields CDR1 SGHRS and CDR2 YFSETQ. This CDR3 region has 14 residues. In DNA, the CDR3 is TGCGCCAGCAGCTTGGATGGGGGCAATCAGCCCCAGCATTTT. The encoded protein is CASSLDGGNQPQHF.

This clonotype was observed many times. V gene TRBV7-2 combines with J gene TRBJ2-1; TRBD2 might be the D (5 bases). The CDR3 consists of 13 residues. The germline V gene encodes CDR1 SGHTA and CDR2 FQGNSA. The V gene lost 1 base and the J gene lost 10 bases, with 11 bases spanning the gap. The CDR3 coding sequence is TGTGCCAGCAGCTTAGTTAGCGCTATGGAGCAGTTCTTC. The encoded protein is CASSLVSAMEQFF.

The gene calls are TRBV2 and TRBJ2-2; D perhaps matches TRBD1 (5 bases). The CDR3 length is 15 residues. The germline V and J ends were trimmed by 3 bases and 0 bases, with 8 bases remaining between them. CDR1 SNHLY and CDR2 FYNNEI come from the germline V gene. The CDR3 here is CASSEGRTNTGELFF. Here the CDR3 DNA reads TGTGCCAGCAGTGAGGGGCGGACGAACACCGGGGAGCTGTTTTTT.

This clonotype was detected only a few times. The CDR3 sequence: CASSVGPGTGLNTEAFF. The CDR3 DNA sequence: TGTGCCAGCAGCGTAGGTCCCGGGACAGGACTGAACACTGAAGCTTTCTTT. The V call is TRBV9, the J call TRBJ1-1; 8 bases agree with TRBD1. Germline V CDR1 and CDR2: SGDLS, YYNGEE. J lost 0 bases, V lost 0 bases, and 7 bases had no gene match. The CDR3 loop spans 17 amino acids.

V gene TRBV18 combines with J gene TRBJ1-1; D unresolved. This CDR3 contains 14 residues. CDR1 is KGHSH and CDR2 is LQKENI in the germline V gene. The germline V and J ends were trimmed by 2 bases and 7 bases, with 14 bases remaining between them. The CDR3: CASSPSGRANEAFF. The CDR3 DNA sequence: TGTGCCAGCTCACCATCTGGTCGGGCTAATGAAGCTTTCTTT.

This clonotype turned up a few times. V is TRBV9 and J is TRBJ2-7; 8 positions agree with TRBD1. CDR1 is SGDLS and CDR2 is YYNGEE in the germline V gene. The CDR3 covers 12 residues. The V and J ends lost 3 bases and 5 bases, in that order; junction bases with no gene match: 1. The CDR3 DNA reads as TGTGCCAGCAGCGCGACAGGGGACGAGCAGTACTTC. It encodes CASSATGDEQYF.

This clonotype was counted ten times or more. The J gene is TRBJ2-3, the V gene TRBV5-1; unclear D gene. The CDR3 is 14 amino acids. Trimming took 2 bases from V and 0 from J, leaving 7 bases between them. Germline-derived CDR1 and CDR2 are SGHRS and YFSETQ. The CDR3 DNA is TGCGCCAGCAGCTTCAACCCTAGCACAGATACGCAGTATTTT. Amino acid sequence: CASSFNPSTDTQYF.

This clonotype was observed at least ten times. The rearrangement uses TRBV4-2 and TRBJ2-1; D ambiguous. The V gene lost 0 bases and the J gene lost 0 bases, with 12 bases spanning the gap. CDR3 length: 17 residues. CDR1 and CDR2 from the germline V gene are LGHNA and YNFKEQ. As DNA, the CDR3 is TGTGCCAGCAGCCAAGAGGGGTCTCCTAGCTCCTACAATGAGCAGTTCTTC. This encodes CASSQEGSPSSYNEQFF.

The chain employs TRBV18 and TRBJ1-1, with D unresolved. The V and J ends lost 3 bases and 5 bases respectively, with 16 bases between them. The CDR3 covers 15 residues. The germline CDR1 and CDR2 sequences are KGHSH and LQKENI. This CDR3 reads CASSPTSEARTEAFF. DNA for the CDR3: TGTGCCAGCTCACCTACTAGCGAGGCGAGGACTGAAGCTTTCTTT.

This clonotype was detected only a few times. The rearrangement joins TRBV7-3 to TRBJ2-6; weak D call: TRBD1 (5 bases). This CDR3 is built from 18 residues. The germline gives CDR1 SGHTA, CDR2 FQGTGA. Trimming removed 0 bases from V and 0 bases from J, with 12 bases in between. CDR3 amino acids: CASSLTGHLISGANVLTF. The CDR3 nucleotides read TGTGCCAGCAGCTTAACGGGGCACTTAATCTCTGGGGCCAACGTCCTGACTTTC.

This clonotype was seen a handful of times. The chain combines TRBV5-1 with TRBJ2-1; possibly TRBD1 for D (5 bases). Trimming pared 1 base from V and 5 bases from J, leaving 10 bases between. The CDR3 contains 14 residues. The germline V gene encodes CDR1 SGHRS and CDR2 YFSETQ. The CDR3 DNA follows: TGCGCCAGCAGCTTGTCCCCAGGGAACAATGAGCAGTTCTTC. It is translated as CASSLSPGNNEQFF.

The table lists this clonotype with many counts. The chain uses TRBV20-1 and TRBJ1-1; D perhaps matches TRBD1 (5 bases). The germline V and J ends were trimmed by 6 bases and 10 bases, with 21 bases remaining between them. In germline, CDR1 is DFQATT, CDR2 SNEGSKA (reference sequence). This CDR3 contains 13 residues. This CDR3 reads CSASQGVGRGAFF. CDR3 nucleotides: TGCAGTGCGAGCCAGGGTGTGGGTCGGGGAGCTTTCTTT.